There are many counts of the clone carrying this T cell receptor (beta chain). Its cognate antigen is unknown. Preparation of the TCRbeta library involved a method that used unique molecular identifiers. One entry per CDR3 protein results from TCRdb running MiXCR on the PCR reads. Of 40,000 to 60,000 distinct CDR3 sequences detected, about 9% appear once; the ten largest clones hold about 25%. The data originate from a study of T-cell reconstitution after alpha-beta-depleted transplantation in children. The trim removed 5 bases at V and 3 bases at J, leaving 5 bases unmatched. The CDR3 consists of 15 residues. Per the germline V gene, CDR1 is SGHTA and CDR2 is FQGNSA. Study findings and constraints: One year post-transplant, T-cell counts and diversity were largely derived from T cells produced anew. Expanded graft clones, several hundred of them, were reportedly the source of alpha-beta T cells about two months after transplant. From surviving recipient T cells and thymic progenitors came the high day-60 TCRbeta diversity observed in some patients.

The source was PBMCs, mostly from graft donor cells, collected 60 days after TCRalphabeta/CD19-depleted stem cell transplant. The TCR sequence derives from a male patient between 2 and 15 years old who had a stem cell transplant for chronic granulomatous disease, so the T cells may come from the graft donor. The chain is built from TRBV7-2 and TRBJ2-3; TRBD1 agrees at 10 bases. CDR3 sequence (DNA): TGTGCCAGCAGCCCGACAGGGGGCGCAACAGATACGCAGTATTTT. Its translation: CASSPTGGATDTQYF.